Described below is a single TCR beta chain sequence and its context. Its target is unknown. The sample belongs to a study of cytomegalovirus exposure and HLA in healthy donors. Findings and limits, study-wide: Reports state that TCR beta sequences accurately predicted most subjects' HLA-A and HLA-B alleles.

The PCR contained 60 Vbeta and 13 Jbeta primers. TCRdb keeps only in-frame clones here, not all; method: immunoSEQ multiplex PCR. The sample consists of 160,000 or so clones, roughly 80% of them appearing once. Though nominally healthy at sampling, donors likely had unrecorded immune exposures. V gave up 1 base and J gave up 7 bases; unmatched junction bases: 8. Germline values: CDR1 SGHTS, CDR2 YDEGEE. The CDR3 spans 15 residues. Sequenced input: PBMCs. The receptor's source is a man between 25 and 39 years old in good health and CMV-seronegative. V gene TRBV5-8 combines with J gene TRBJ1-5; TRBD1 agrees at 7 bases. The CDR3 sequence: CASSLLRQGDQPQHF. CDR3 bases: TGTGCCAGCAGCTTGCTCCGACAGGGCGACCAGCCCCAGCATTTT.